The text below deals with one TCR beta chain. Its recognized antigen is unknown. Base qualities are not provided; no much larger clone lies one nucleotide away. This sample is part of a study of T cell responses to AZD1222 COVID-19 vaccine (dated by TCRdb to about 2021). Some background on the complete study: Because spike-specific TCR depth and breadth did not differ between the two schedules, AZD1222 recipients who got a second dose at roughly 4 weeks were pooled with those who got a second dose at roughly 12 weeks. Trial participants were enrolled by age into subgroups of 18-55, 56-69 and 70-plus years, and about 150, 27 and 61 TCR-sequenced participants, respectively, were included in these subgroups. TCR sequencing covered fewer than 250 trial participants: nearly 210 given two doses of AZD1222 and 26 given two doses of MenACWY control vaccine. What the work shows at the level of the full study, not this receptor alone: Epitopes outside the regions mutated in the B.1.351 and B.1.1.7 variants were reportedly recognized by nearly half of the unique spike-specific TCRs. Conclusions about previously exposed vaccinees are limited because only six or seven AZD1222 recipients were SARS-CoV-2 seropositive at baseline. The vaccine-associated CD4 TCRs covered the entire spike protein, and the dominant responses fell in regions 160-218 and 743-854. No day 14 peak-response samples were available, so repertoires were characterized only after the peak T cell response. Most participants were white British and females outnumbered males, and the authors suggested that clonal diversity may have been underestimated. The 56-69-year group was small, and its depth increase did not reach significance, likely because of low power. After two AZD1222 doses, spike-specific TCR breadth and depth were significantly higher than at day 0 and than in MenACWY recipients.

The CDR3 regions of human TCRbeta chains were analyzed by immunosequencing. Regarding the original processing steps: Repertoire TCRs were matched against a reference library of SARS-CoV-2-specific TCRs generated with the MIRA antigen-specificity platform. Breadth meant the fraction of unique TCRs that were SARS-CoV-2-associated, whereas depth meant the fraction of total T cells that were SARS-CoV-2-associated. Using the MIRA data, each spike-specific TCR was assigned both to the spike region to which the TCR was reactive and to a CD4 or CD8 class. Log10-transformed breadth and depth values were compared by one-way ANOVA with Sidak's multiple comparisons tests. This immuneACCESS table, as held by TCRdb, lists in-frame sequences with V and J called but not all clones. Of the missing ones, under half trace to an unresolved V gene in checked studies; the others have no known cause. V, J and clone size reflect that table, while D and trimming were determined from the DNA. Within this sample are approximately 120,000 clones, with 80% to 90% of them counted one time only. Approximately 4.2% of the sample lies in the top ten.

Per the publication, the time point label means: baseline before first vaccination. The vaccinee samples were drawn from two UK trials, COV001 and COV002, one of which was a single-blind randomized controlled phase 2/3 trial testing AZD1222 (ChAdOx1 nCoV-19) in healthy adults. Trial participant PBMC samples were collected at day 0 and day 28 after the second dose for TCRbeta chain sequencing. Relative to germline, V is missing 2 bases and J is missing 4 bases, with 8 bases of the junction outside any gene match. The CDR3 covers 18 residues, taking in both the cysteine and the phenylalanine. Of all the DNA, just the CDR3 is kept, 54 bases in frame from base 1. Taken from the germline V gene, the CDR1 and CDR2 loops are MDHEN and SYDVKM.

This receptor was identified in an adult in good health. The sequence joins TRBV28 to TRBJ1-4; 12 junctional bases match TRBD1. Sequences were derived from peripheral blood, sampled on day 0 of AZD1222 vaccination. The CDR3 protein is CASSLVGTGGSGNEKLFF. The DNA reads as follows: TGTGCCAGCAGTTTAGTCGGGACAGGGGGCAGTGGTAATGAAAAACTGTTTTTT.